The TCR beta chain described here comes from a study of T-cell reconstitution after alpha-beta-depleted transplantation in children. This sample's TCRbeta library carried unique molecular identifier barcodes. TCRdb itself ran the PCR reads through MiXCR, one entry per CDR3 protein. This sample has 250,000 to 300,000 distinct CDR3 sequences; about a tenth occur once, and the top ten carry 10%. CDR1 is LGHDT and CDR2 is YNNKEL in the germline V gene (reference sequence). This CDR3 spans 16 amino acids. The V gene end was trimmed by 0 bases and the J gene end by 6 bases; junction bases not matched to a gene: 8. This clonotype was observed a handful of times.

The V gene is TRBV3-1, the J gene TRBJ2-3, with TRBD1 identical over 8 bases. The input for sequencing was PBMCs from the stem cell graft donor, taken from the stem cell graft. This receptor was taken from a human donor who donated a stem cell graft to a child with SCID. The CDR3 DNA sequence: TGTGCCAGCAGCCAAGACGGGACAGGCGTCCCGGATACGCAGTATTTT. It yields the protein CASSQDGTGVPDTQYF.